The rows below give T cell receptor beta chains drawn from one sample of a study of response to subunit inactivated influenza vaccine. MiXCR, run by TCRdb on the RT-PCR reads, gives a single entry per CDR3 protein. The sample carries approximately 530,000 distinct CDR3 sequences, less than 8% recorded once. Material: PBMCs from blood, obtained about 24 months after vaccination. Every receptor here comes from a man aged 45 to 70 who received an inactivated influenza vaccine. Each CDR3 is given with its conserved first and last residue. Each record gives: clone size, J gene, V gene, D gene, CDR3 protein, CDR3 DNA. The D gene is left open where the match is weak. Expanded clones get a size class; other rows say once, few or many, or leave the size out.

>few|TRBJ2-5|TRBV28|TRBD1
CASSGNRGRETQYF
TGTGCCAGCAGTGGAAACAGGGGTCGAGAGACCCAGTACTTC
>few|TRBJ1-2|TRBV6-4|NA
CASSDWHNYGYTF
TGTGCCAGCAGTGACTGGCATAACTATGGCTACACCTTC
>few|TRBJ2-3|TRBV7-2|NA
CASSLVGGGSTDTQYF
TGTGCCAGCAGCTTAGTTGGCGGAGGAAGCACAGATACGCAGTATTTT
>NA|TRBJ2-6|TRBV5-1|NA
CASSFRGGGANVLTF
TGCGCCAGCAGCTTCAGAGGGGGAGGGGCCAACGTCCTGACTTTC
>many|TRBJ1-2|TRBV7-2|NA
CASSLGKGYTF
TGTGCCAGCAGCTTGGGGAAAGGCTACACCTTC
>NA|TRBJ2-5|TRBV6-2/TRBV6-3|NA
CASKRETQYF
TGTGCCAGCAAGAGGGAGACCCAGTACTTC
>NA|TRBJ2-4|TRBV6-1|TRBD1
CASSPTSGGLSKNIQYF
TGTGCCAGCAGTCCTACGTCAGGGGGTCTGTCTAAAAACATTCAGTACTTC
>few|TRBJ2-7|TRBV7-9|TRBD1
CASSSPTPGQGPYEQYF
TGTGCCAGCAGCTCACCGACGCCGGGACAGGGCCCCTACGAGCAGTACTTC
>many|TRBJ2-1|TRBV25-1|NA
CASSGLKSSYNEQFF
TGTGCCAGCAGTGGACTCAAAAGCTCCTACAATGAGCAGTTCTTC
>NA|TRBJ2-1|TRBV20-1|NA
CSATSNQGYNEQFF
TGCAGTGCTACTTCCAACCAGGGTTACAATGAGCAGTTCTTC
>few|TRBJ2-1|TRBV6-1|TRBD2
CASTSLAGGLGNEQFF
TGTGCCAGCACCTCACTAGCGGGAGGCTTGGGCAATGAGCAGTTCTTC
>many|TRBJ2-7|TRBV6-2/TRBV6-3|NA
CASRYDYEQYF
TGTGCCAGCAGGTACGACTACGAGCAGTACTTC
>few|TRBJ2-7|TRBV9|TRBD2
CASSVGGTSSHEQYF
TGTGCCAGCAGCGTAGGGGGGACTAGCTCCCACGAGCAGTACTTC
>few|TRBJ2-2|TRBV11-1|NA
CASSPTPGGELFF
TGTGCCAGCAGCCCGACTCCAGGGGGGGAGCTGTTTTTT
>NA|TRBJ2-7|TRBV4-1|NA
CASSLRSWFGSDEQYF
TGCGCCAGCAGCCTCCGTAGCTGGTTCGGATCCGACGAGCAGTACTTC
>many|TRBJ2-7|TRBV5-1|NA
CASSMGSSYEQYF
TGCGCCAGCAGCATGGGGAGCTCCTACGAGCAGTACTTC
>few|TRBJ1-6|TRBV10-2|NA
CASSEISNSPLHF
TGCGCCAGCAGTGAGATTTCTAATTCACCCCTCCACTTT
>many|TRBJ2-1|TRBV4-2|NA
CASSGPGGEQFF
TGTGCCAGCAGCGGGCCTGGTGGTGAGCAGTTCTTC
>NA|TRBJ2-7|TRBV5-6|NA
CASSLVQDRPYEQYF
TGTGCCAGCAGCTTGGTACAGGACAGACCCTACGAGCAGTACTTC
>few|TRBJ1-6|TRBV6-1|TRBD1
CASSDRQGRNSPLHF
TGTGCCAGCAGTGATCGACAGGGCAGGAATTCACCCCTCCACTTT
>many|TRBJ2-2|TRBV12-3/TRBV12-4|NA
CASSLGTGSTGELFF
TGTGCCAGCAGTTTAGGGACCGGGAGTACCGGGGAGCTGTTTTTT
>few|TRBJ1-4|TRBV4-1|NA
CASSLGGGVANEKLFF
TGCGCCAGCAGCCTTGGCGGAGGGGTAGCTAATGAAAAACTGTTTTTT
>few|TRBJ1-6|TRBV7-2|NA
CASTGSRGLSYNSPLHF
TGTGCCAGCACTGGATCGAGGGGGTTATCCTATAATTCACCCCTCCACTTT
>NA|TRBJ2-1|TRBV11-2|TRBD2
CASSLDAGLALNEQFF
TGTGCCAGCAGCTTAGATGCCGGACTAGCGCTCAATGAGCAGTTCTTC
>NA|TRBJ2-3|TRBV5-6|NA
CASSSGGGRQYF
TGTGCCAGCAGCTCAGGCGGGGGCAGGCAGTATTTT
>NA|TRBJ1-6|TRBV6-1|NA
CASSEKGVTPLHF
TGTGCCAGCAGTGAAAAAGGGGTCACACCCCTCCACTTT
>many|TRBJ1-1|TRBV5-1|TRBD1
CASSWTGSDNTEAFF
TGCGCCAGCAGCTGGACAGGGAGTGATAACACTGAAGCTTTCTTT
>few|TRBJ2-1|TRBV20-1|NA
CSANLAGPSYNEQFF
TGCAGTGCTAATTTGGCGGGCCCCTCCTACAATGAGCAGTTCTTC
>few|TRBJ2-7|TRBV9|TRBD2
CASSVEASGGEQYF
TGTGCCAGCAGCGTAGAAGCTAGCGGGGGCGAGCAGTACTTC
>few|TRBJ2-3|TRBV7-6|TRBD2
CASSLSGLAGGLDTQYF
TGTGCCAGCAGCCTTAGCGGACTAGCGGGGGGCCTAGATACGCAGTATTTT
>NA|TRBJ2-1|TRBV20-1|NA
CSARSADRGKQFF
TGCAGTGCTAGGTCGGCGGACCGGGGGAAGCAGTTCTTC
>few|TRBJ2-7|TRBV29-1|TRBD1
CSAGKGWTGDEQYF
TGCAGCGCTGGGAAAGGGTGGACAGGTGACGAGCAGTACTTC
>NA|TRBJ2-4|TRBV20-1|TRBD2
CSAFLRGSGTAGAKNIQYF
TGCAGTGCTTTCCTTCGCGGGAGCGGGACTGCGGGAGCCAAAAACATTCAGTACTTC
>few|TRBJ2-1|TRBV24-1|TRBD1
CATSDMGTGGIQEQFF
TGTGCCACCAGTGATATGGGGACAGGGGGGATCCAAGAGCAGTTCTTC
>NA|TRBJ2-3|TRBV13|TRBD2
CASSHRTSGPDTQYF
TGTGCCAGCAGCCATAGGACTAGCGGGCCAGATACGCAGTATTTT
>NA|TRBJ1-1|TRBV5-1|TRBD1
CASSGGGLNTEAFF
TGCGCCAGCAGCGGAGGGGGCTTGAACACTGAAGCTTTCTTT
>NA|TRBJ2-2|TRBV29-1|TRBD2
CSGTSGNTGELFF
TGCAGCGGGACTAGCGGAAACACCGGGGAGCTGTTTTTT
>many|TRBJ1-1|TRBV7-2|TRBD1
CASSLGDRRNTEAFF
TGTGCCAGCAGCTTAGGGGACAGGCGGAACACTGAAGCTTTCTTT
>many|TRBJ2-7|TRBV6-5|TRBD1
CASSNPTGGLYEQYF
TGTGCCAGCAGTAACCCAACAGGGGGCTTATACGAGCAGTACTTC
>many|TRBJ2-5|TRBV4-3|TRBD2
CASSQEPYRTSRETQYF
TGCGCCAGCAGCCAAGAACCATACCGGACTAGCAGGGAGACCCAGTACTTC
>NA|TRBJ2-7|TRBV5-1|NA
CASSLDQGMSEQYF
TGCGCCAGCAGCTTGGACCAGGGGATGAGCGAGCAGTACTTC
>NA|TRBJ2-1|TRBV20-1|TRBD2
CSARDLTLADHNEQFF
TGCAGTGCTAGAGATTTAACACTAGCGGACCACAATGAGCAGTTCTTC
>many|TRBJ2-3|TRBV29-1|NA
CSIYRADTQYF
TGCAGCATCTACAGAGCAGATACGCAGTATTTT
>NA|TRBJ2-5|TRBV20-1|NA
CSAAKNQETQYF
TGCAGTGCGGCCAAAAACCAAGAGACCCAGTACTTC
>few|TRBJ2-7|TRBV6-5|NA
CASSYSPGQRIEQYF
TGTGCCAGCAGTTACTCTCCGGGCCAACGGATCGAGCAGTACTTC
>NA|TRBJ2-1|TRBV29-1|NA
CSVVIAYNEQFF
TGCAGCGTTGTAATAGCCTACAATGAGCAGTTCTTC
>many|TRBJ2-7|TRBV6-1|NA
CASSEQGSYEQYF
TGTGCCAGCAGTGAGCAGGGCTCCTACGAGCAGTACTTC
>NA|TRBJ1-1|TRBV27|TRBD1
CASSSPRDRRNTEAFF
TGTGCCAGCAGTTCCCCCCGGGACAGGAGGAACACTGAAGCTTTCTTT
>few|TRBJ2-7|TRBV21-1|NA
CASNTTQGSEQYF
TGTGCCAGCAACACGACACAGGGGAGCGAGCAGTACTTC
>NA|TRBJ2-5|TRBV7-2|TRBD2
CASSHKRGGGETQYF
TGTGCCAGCAGCCACAAGCGGGGGGGCGGGGAGACCCAGTACTTC
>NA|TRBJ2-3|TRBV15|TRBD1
CATSGGQGADTQYF
TGTGCCACCAGCGGGGGACAGGGGGCAGATACGCAGTATTTT
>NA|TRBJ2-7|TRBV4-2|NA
CASSQAHRDPAYEQYF
TGTGCCAGCAGCCAAGCCCACAGGGACCCTGCCTACGAGCAGTACTTC
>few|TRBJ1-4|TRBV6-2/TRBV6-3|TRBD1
CASSRRQGLSEKLFF
TGTGCCAGCAGTAGACGACAGGGATTAAGTGAAAAACTGTTTTTT
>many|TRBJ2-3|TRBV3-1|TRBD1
CASRNRGQATDTQYF
TGTGCCAGCAGAAACAGGGGACAGGCCACAGATACGCAGTATTTT
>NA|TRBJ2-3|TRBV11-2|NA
CASSFGASGTDTQYF
TGTGCCAGCAGCTTCGGGGCATCGGGCACAGATACGCAGTATTTT
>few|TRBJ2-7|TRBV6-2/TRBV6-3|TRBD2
CASSYVGLAVARDEQYF
TGTGCCAGCAGTTATGTCGGACTAGCGGTGGCTCGCGACGAGCAGTACTTC
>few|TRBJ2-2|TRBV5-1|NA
CASQAVTTNTGELFF
TGCGCCAGCCAAGCGGTTACCACGAACACCGGGGAGCTGTTTTTT